One and the same sample provided the 17 T cell receptor beta chains below, sequenced in a study of blood T cell repertoires in COVID-19. Generated by immunoSEQ multiplex PCR, the TCRdb table keeps only in-frame clones and is missing some. Of about 270,000 clones listed, about four fifths are singletons. Sequenced: peripheral blood. These receptor sequences come from a woman between 18 and 29 years old with acute or convalescent COVID-19.

This clone appeared a few times. The chain combines TRBV5-5 with TRBJ2-3; maybe TRBD1 (5 bases). Trimming pared 0 bases from V and 0 bases from J, leaving 5 bases between. The CDR3 sequence is 14 residues long. Per the germline V gene, CDR1 is SGHKS and CDR2 is YYEKEE (reference sequence). The CDR3 region is CASSLAGSTDTQYF. The DNA for the CDR3 is TGTGCCAGCAGCTTGGCAGGGAGCACAGATACGCAGTATTTT.

The J gene is TRBJ2-3, the V gene TRBV28, with D tentatively TRBD2 (6 bases). The germline V and J ends were trimmed by 4 bases and 0 bases, with 23 bases remaining between them. The CDR3 has 19 amino acids. In germline, CDR1 is MDHEN, CDR2 SYDVKM. The CDR3 DNA sequence: TGTGCCAGCAGTTCTGCGGGACTCGACCCTTCATCTAGCACAGATACGCAGTATTTT. Residues: CASSSAGLDPSSSTDTQYF.

The chain recombines TRBV6-5 with TRBJ1-3, with no clear D. V was cut by 0 bases and J by 0 bases, with 6 bases left in between. The germline CDR1 and CDR2 sequences are MNHEY and SVGAGI. The CDR3 totals 15 residues. The CDR3 loop is CASSYSGSSGNTIYF. The CDR3 DNA is TGTGCCAGCAGTTACTCTGGCAGCTCTGGAAACACCATATATTTT.

Many counts were recorded for this clone. V is TRBV27 and J is TRBJ2-2; 10 nucleotides line up with TRBD2. The junction had 7 bases not matched to a gene; V was cut back by 3 bases and J by 0 bases. The CDR3 has 18 residues. Per germline, CDR1 MNHEY and CDR2 SMNVEV (reference sequence). CDR3 coding DNA: TGTGCCAGCAGTTTGAGCGGGCTAGCGGGGGCGAACACCGGGGAGCTGTTTTTT. It translates to CASSLSGLAGANTGELFF.

The chain recombines TRBV19 with TRBJ1-5; 10 positions match TRBD1. V was clipped by 5 bases and J by 0 bases; unmatched bases: 4. The CDR3 runs to 16 residues. Per the germline V gene, CDR1 is LNHDA and CDR2 is SQIVND (reference sequence). The CDR3 here is CASSGGQGYSNQPQHF. The CDR3, as DNA: TGTGCCAGTAGTGGGGGACAGGGGTATAGCAATCAGCCCCAGCATTTT. The entire variable domain, with the rest obtained from reference TRBV19 and TRBJ1-5, is as follows: DGGITQSPKYLFRKEGQNVTLSCEQNLNHDAMYWYRQDPGQGLRLIYYSQIVNDFQKGDIAEGYSVSREKKESFPLTVTSAQKNPTAFYLCASSGGQGYSNQPQHFGDGTRLSIL.

The chain employs TRBV6-2 or TRBV6-3 and TRBJ2-7; 8 bases align to TRBD2. The CDR3 loop spans 14 amino acids. Trimming removed 2 bases from V and 0 bases from J; junction bases left unmatched: 0. Germline V lookup: CDR1 MNHEY, CDR2 SVGEGT. Here the CDR3 reads CASSYGTSSYEQYF. CDR3 sequence (DNA): TGTGCCAGCAGTTACGGGACTAGCTCCTACGAGCAGTACTTC.

V usage is TRBV14 and J usage is TRBJ2-2, with D unresolved. The CDR3 spans 17 residues. V dropped 0 bases and J dropped 0 bases, with 11 bases sitting between them. From germline, CDR1 is SGHDN and CDR2 FVKESK. The CDR3 sequence: CASSQDRLTANTGELFF. The CDR3 DNA follows: TGTGCCAGCAGCCAAGACCGACTGACCGCGAACACCGGGGAGCTGTTTTTT.

The chain carries TRBV27 and TRBJ2-2; TRBD2 matches 11 bases. V gave up 3 bases and J gave up 5 bases; unmatched junction bases: 5. Germline values: CDR1 MNHEY, CDR2 SMNVEV (reference sequence). The CDR3 has 16 residues. The CDR3 protein is CASSFLTSGKTGELFF. CDR3 sequence (DNA): TGTGCCAGCAGTTTCTTGACTAGCGGGAAAACCGGGGAGCTGTTTTTT.

Regarding this clone: The identical CDR3 is also encoded by other nucleotide sequences in the sample. The rearrangement links TRBV28 to TRBJ1-2; tentative D call: TRBD1 (5 bases). The CDR3 is 13 residues long. V was clipped by 3 bases and J by 4 bases, with 9 bases between them. Per the germline V gene, CDR1 is MDHEN and CDR2 is SYDVKM. CDR3 loop: CASSFGGGYGYTF. The CDR3 DNA reads as TGTGCCAGCAGTTTTGGCGGGGGCTATGGCTACACCTTC.

The V and J genes are TRBV2 and TRBJ2-3; TRBD2 agrees at 13 bases. The CDR3 is 15 residues long. Per the germline V gene, CDR1 is SNHLY and CDR2 is FYNNEI. The junction had 5 bases not matched to a gene; V was cut back by 6 bases and J by 5 bases. The CDR3 protein is CASRTSGRSGDTQYF. The CDR3 region has the DNA TGTGCCAGCAGGACTAGCGGGAGGTCGGGAGATACGCAGTATTTT. Based on the CDR3 plus reference TRBV2 and TRBJ2-3, the full variable domain is EPEVTQTPSHQVTQMGQEVILRCVPISNHLYFYWYRQILGQKVEFLVSFYNNEISEKSEIFDDQFSVERPDGSNFTLKIRSTKLEDSAMYFCASRTSGRSGDTQYFGPGTRLTVL.

This clone occurred a few times. The rearrangement uses TRBV5-1 and TRBJ2-2; 10 bases agree with TRBD2. The CDR3 runs 15 residues. Germline lookup yields CDR1 SGHRS and CDR2 YFSETQ. With V trimmed by 0 bases and J by 7 bases, 3 bases remained unmatched. The chain's CDR3 is CASSLGGLAIGELFF. The CDR3 nucleotides are TGCGCCAGCAGCTTGGGGGGACTAGCGATCGGGGAGCTGTTTTTT.

The chain employs TRBV7-9 and TRBJ2-1; 11 nucleotides agree with TRBD2. Germline assignment: CDR1 SEHNR and CDR2 FQNEAQ (reference sequence). The junction had 9 bases not matched to a gene; V was cut back by 1 base and J by 1 base. The CDR3 runs 19 residues. The CDR3 spells CASSLGNIAGGVSYNEQFF. The CDR3 DNA is TGTGCCAGCAGCTTAGGGAATATAGCGGGAGGGGTATCCTACAATGAGCAGTTCTTC.

This chain uses TRBV18 with TRBJ2-6; 8 positions match TRBD1. CDR1 and CDR2 (germline): KGHSH, LQKENI. The CDR3 contains 18 residues. The V gene end was trimmed by 3 bases and the J gene end by 0 bases; junction bases not matched to a gene: 7. The CDR3 DNA follows: TGTGCCAGCTCACCCTTAGACAGGGGAAGCTCTGGGGCCAACGTCCTGACTTTC. The encoded protein is CASSPLDRGSSGANVLTF.

The J gene is TRBJ2-1, the V gene TRBV6-6, with D hard to call. This CDR3 has 16 amino acids. V lost 5 bases and J lost 7, with 21 bases in between. CDR1 MNHNY and CDR2 SVGAGI come from the germline V gene (reference sequence). DNA for the CDR3: TGTGCCAGCAGTCGATGGGCGACCTCCAACTTTAATGAGCAGTTCTTC. Translating gives CASSRWATSNFNEQFF.

This chain uses TRBV12-5 with TRBJ2-3, with D hard to call. The germline V gene encodes CDR1 LGHNT and CDR2 FRNRAP. V lost 5 bases, J lost 4 bases, and 4 bases lay in between. The CDR3 is 11 amino acids. The CDR3 DNA sequence: TGTGCTAGTGGTATAGCAGATACGCAGTATTTT. It specifies CASGIADTQYF.

V and J are TRBV11-3 and TRBJ2-1, with D perhaps TRBD2 (5 bases). Germline CDR1 reads SGHNT; CDR2 reads YENEEA. Trimming stripped 2 bases from V and 4 bases from J, with 12 bases between. CDR3 length: 15 amino acids. Written as DNA, the CDR3 is TGTGCCAGCAGCTTAAATACGGGAACATACAATGAGCAGTTCTTC. It yields the protein CASSLNTGTYNEQFF.

CDR3 loop: CASSYKPSGSHSLEQYF. Written as DNA, the CDR3 is TGTGCCAGCAGTTATAAACCTAGCGGGAGCCATTCCCTCGAGCAGTACTTC. J is TRBJ2-7 and V is TRBV6-2 or TRBV6-3; 10 bases match TRBD2. The germline gives CDR1 MNHEY, CDR2 SVGEGT. CDR3 length: 17 residues. Unmatched junction bases numbered 14, after V lost 3 bases and J lost 6 bases.